The 30 T cell receptor beta chains in this list originate from one sample, sequenced in a study of ipilimumab plus nivolumab after autologous stem cell transplantation. Some clones are missing from TCRdb's copy, which holds only in-frame ones; the method was immunoSEQ multiplex PCR. The table shows about 21,000 clones, with 77% occurring only once. Source: PBMCs, taken in a trial of ipilimumab plus nivolumab as post-transplant consolidation. These TCRs come from a male donor with diffuse large B-cell lymphoma.

This chain joins TRBV15 and TRBJ2-3; 9 bases agree with TRBD1. The CDR3 consists of 14 residues. V lost 10 bases, J lost 3 bases, and 8 bases stayed unmatched. Germline V lookup: CDR1 LNHNV, CDR2 YYDKDF (reference sequence). Here the CDR3 DNA reads TGTGCCATTGCTCCGGGACAGGGAACAGATACGCAGTATTTT. Translating gives CAIAPGQGTDTQYF.

This clone turned up a few times. V usage is TRBV7-9 and J usage is TRBJ1-1; D gene uncertain. The germline V gene encodes CDR1 SEHNR and CDR2 FQNEAQ (reference sequence). V was clipped by 6 bases and J by 1 base, with 6 bases between them. The CDR3 totals 12 residues. DNA of the CDR3: TGTGCCAGCAGATCGGGGAACACTGAAGCTTTCTTT. Its protein is CASRSGNTEAFF.

The sample holds a few counts of this clone. The V and J genes are TRBV5-1 and TRBJ1-1; TRBD1 agrees at 9 bases. CDR1 is SGHRS, CDR2 YFSETQ, per germline. This CDR3 has 13 amino acids. V trimming: 0 bases; J trimming: 11 bases; junction bases outside the gene matches: 5. CDR3 sequence reads: CASSLGQGGSAFF. The CDR3 nucleotides are TGCGCCAGCAGCTTGGGACAGGGGGGATCCGCTTTCTTT. Together with reference TRBV5-1 and TRBJ1-1, the CDR3 gives the full variable domain: KAGVTQTPRYLIKTRGQQVTLSCSPISGHRSVSWYQQTPGQGLQFLFEYFSETQRNKGNFPGRFSGRQFSNSRSEMNVSTLELGDSALYLCASSLGQGGSAFFGQGTRLTVV.

This rearrangement joins TRBV28 to TRBJ1-2, with D perhaps matching TRBD1 (5 bases). The CDR3 is 16 residues long. Germline V lookup: CDR1 MDHEN, CDR2 SYDVKM. V was shortened by 5 bases and J by 6 bases, with 22 bases between the two germline ends. In DNA form, the CDR3 reads TGTGCCAGCAGTCCCTTCATGCCGTCTTCAGGGAATGGCTACACCTTC. Its protein is CASSPFMPSSGNGYTF.

The chain is built from TRBV5-4 and TRBJ1-5, with a weak D call TRBD1 (6 bases). Germline CDR1 SGHNT, CDR2 YYREEE (reference sequence). Trimming stripped 2 bases from V and 1 base from J, with 7 bases between. The CDR3 loop spans 14 amino acids. The chain's CDR3 is CASSFRGSNQPQHF. The CDR3 DNA sequence: TGTGCCAGCAGCTTCAGGGGAAGCAATCAGCCCCAGCATTTT.

The chain joins TRBV6-1 to TRBJ2-1; 11 bases map to TRBD2. Looked up from germline, CDR1 is MNHNS and CDR2 is SASEGT. The CDR3 has 16 amino acids. V lost 1 base, J lost 6 bases, and 5 bases stayed unmatched. For the CDR3, the DNA is TGTGCCAGCAGTGAAGAGCGACTAGCGGGGACCAATGAGCAGTTCTTC. This translates into CASSEERLAGTNEQFF.

CDR3 residues: CASSSGTGFYEQYF. CDR3 nucleotide sequence: TGTGCCAGCAGCTCCGGGACAGGGTTTTACGAGCAGTACTTC. The genes are TRBV7-2 and TRBJ2-7, with TRBD1 identical over 9 bases. V lost 4 bases and J lost 4; bases outside the gene matches: 5. Germline V CDR1 and CDR2: SGHTA, FQGNSA. This CDR3 comprises 14 residues.

The chain has TRBV4-3 and TRBJ1-2; D might be TRBD1 (6 bases). The V end was cut by 0 bases, the J end by 4 bases, with 18 bases between. This CDR3 comprises 17 residues. CDR1 is LGHNA and CDR2 is YSLEER in the germline V gene. In DNA, the CDR3 is TGCGCCAGCAGCCAAGATCGGTCCGGGACACCGGTCTATGGCTACACCTTC. Translation gives CASSQDRSGTPVYGYTF.

This clone has more than one count but fewer than ten. The chain employs TRBV30 and TRBJ2-1; perhaps TRBD2 as D (6 bases). Germline V gives CDR1 GTSNPN, CDR2 SVGIG (reference sequence). The CDR3 contains 11 residues. CDR3 bases: TGTGCTATCTTGCGGGGTAAGGAGCAGTTCTTC. It is translated as CAILRGKEQFF.

This chain links TRBV4-1 with TRBJ1-2; D uncertain. Trimming left V 6 bases short and J 7 bases short, with 21 bases between. The CDR3 runs 15 residues. Germline CDR1 reads MGHRA; CDR2 reads YSYEKL. The CDR3 DNA sequence: TGCGCCAGCAGACCAACCTGGCAGAATGGATTTGGCTACACCTTC. Protein sequence: CASRPTWQNGFGYTF.

This clone was observed a handful of times. The chain recombines TRBV11-2 with TRBJ1-6; a possible D gene is TRBD1 (5 bases). Trimming pared 5 bases from V and 6 bases from J, leaving 14 bases between. The CDR3 length is 15 residues. Germline CDR1 and CDR2: SGHAT and FQNNGV. The CDR3, as DNA: TGTGCCAGCAGCGCCACCGGGGCCTCTAATTCACCCCTCCACTTT. Residues: CASSATGASNSPLHF.

Judged by abundance, this clone is large. The chain is built from TRBV5-1 and TRBJ2-7; 12 bases are shared with TRBD2. V lost 5 bases to trimming and J lost 2 bases; unmatched junction nucleotides: 11. Germline CDR1 and CDR2: SGHRS and YFSETQ. The CDR3 totals 17 residues. In DNA form, the CDR3 reads TGCGCCAGCAGTTGGACTAGCGGGGCCACGGCCCCCTACGAGCAGTACTTC. Its translation is CASSWTSGATAPYEQYF.

This clone was seen only once. This sequence joins TRBV5-1 and TRBJ1-2; D is perhaps TRBD1 (5 bases). Germline values: CDR1 SGHRS, CDR2 YFSETQ. The CDR3 runs 15 residues. Trimming took 2 bases from V and 1 from J, leaving 12 bases between them. The CDR3 region is CASSFEAGFNYGYTF. CDR3 nucleotide sequence: TGCGCCAGCAGCTTTGAGGCAGGGTTTAACTATGGCTACACCTTC.

This clone was seen a handful of times. V and J are TRBV9 and TRBJ1-1, with D possibly matching TRBD1 (5 bases). This CDR3 comprises 14 residues. Germline V gene lookup returns CDR1 SGDLS and CDR2 YYNGEE. The V end lost 4 bases, the J end lost 4 bases, and 14 bases lay between the germline ends. Written as DNA, the CDR3 is TGTGCCAGCAGCCCCCGCGGGGGTGGCACTGAAGCTTTCTTT. Encoded protein: CASSPRGGGTEAFF.

J is TRBJ1-2 and V is TRBV29-1, with D possibly being TRBD1 (5 bases). The CDR3 runs 12 residues. Per germline, CDR1 SQVTM and CDR2 ANQGSEA. The V end lost 3 bases, the J end lost 4 bases, and 9 bases lay between the germline ends. CDR3 nucleotide sequence: TGCAGCGTTGAGTGGGACGGCTATGGCTACACCTTC. Amino acids: CSVEWDGYGYTF.

The rearrangement joins TRBV7-9 to TRBJ2-7; 10 nucleotides agree with TRBD2. After removal of 4 bases from V and 3 bases from J, the junction contained 6 bases not matched to a gene. The CDR3 has 15 amino acids. Germline CDR1 and CDR2: SEHNR and FQNEAQ (reference sequence). The CDR3 sequence: CASSSYSGGIYEQYF. The CDR3 region has the DNA TGTGCCAGCAGCTCATATAGCGGGGGGATCTACGAGCAGTACTTC.

The gene calls are TRBV6-1 and TRBJ1-4; D remains ambiguous. Germline loops: CDR1 MNHNS, CDR2 SASEGT. V was cut by 3 bases and J by 7 bases, with 12 bases left in between. CDR3 size: 14 residues. The CDR3: CASSDGGLGEKLFF. CDR3 in DNA: TGTGCCAGCAGTGATGGAGGGTTGGGTGAAAAACTGTTTTTT.

CDR3 bases: TGTGCCAGCAGCCCTGAGGGAAGACTAGCGGGGGACTATGAGCAGTACTTC. It yields the protein CASSPEGRLAGDYEQYF. The rearrangement joins TRBV11-3 to TRBJ2-7; 12 nucleotides match TRBD2. V shed 5 bases, J shed 7 bases, and the junction held 15 bases outside the gene matches. This CDR3 is built from 17 residues. CDR1 SGHNT and CDR2 YENEEA come from the germline V gene.

The chain carries TRBV6-5 and TRBJ1-5; 9 bases are shared with TRBD1. CDR1 is MNHEY and CDR2 is SVGAGI in the germline V gene. The CDR3 is 15 residues long. The trim removed 5 bases at V and 1 base at J, leaving 3 bases unmatched. CDR3 protein: CASSTGGVSNQPQHF. The CDR3 nucleotides are TGTGCCAGCAGTACAGGGGGCGTCAGCAATCAGCCCCAGCATTTT.

J is TRBJ2-2 and V is TRBV5-1; tentatively, D is TRBD1 (5 bases). The CDR3 contains 15 residues. V lost 7 bases and J lost 0, with 13 bases in between. Germline V gene sequence: CDR1 SGHRS, CDR2 YFSETQ. The CDR3 nucleotides are TGCGCCAGCCGCCAGGGAACAGCGAACACCGGGGAGCTGTTTTTT. It is translated as CASRQGTANTGELFF.

The chain combines TRBV27 with TRBJ1-2; TRBD1 might be the D (6 bases). The CDR3 is 15 residues long. Germline V lookup: CDR1 MNHEY, CDR2 SMNVEV (reference sequence). The V gene lost 6 bases and the J gene lost 4 bases, with 18 bases spanning the gap. CDR3 bases: TGTGCCAGCAGCCCCACGGACAGTAGAGGCTATGGCTACACCTTC. The encoded protein is CASSPTDSRGYGYTF.

This clone was seen a few times. The V and J genes are TRBV28 and TRBJ1-6; 8 bases map to TRBD1. The germline V gene encodes CDR1 MDHEN and CDR2 SYDVKM. The CDR3 is made up of 15 amino acids. After removal of 5 bases from V and 9 bases from J, the junction contained 9 bases not matched to a gene. The CDR3 DNA sequence: TGTGCCAGCAGTGGCCGGACAGGGAAAGTTTCACCCCTCCACTTT. It encodes CASSGRTGKVSPLHF.

The chain recombines TRBV5-1 with TRBJ2-1; D call uncertain. CDR3 length: 15 amino acids. CDR1 SGHRS and CDR2 YFSETQ come from the germline V gene. The V end was cut by 0 bases, the J end by 0 bases, with 7 bases between. CDR3 sequence (DNA): TGCGCCAGCAGCTTGGGATTAGGCTCCTACAATGAGCAGTTCTTC. As protein: CASSLGLGSYNEQFF.

A few counts support this clone. This sequence joins TRBV28 and TRBJ2-7, with D possibly matching TRBD1 (5 bases). Germline V gene data show CDR1 as MDHEN and CDR2 as SYDVKM. V was shortened by 5 bases and J by 0 bases, with 11 bases between the two germline ends. CDR3 length: 14 amino acids. The CDR3 DNA is TGTGCCAGCAGTACAGGCATGAGCTCCTACGAGCAGTACTTC. As protein: CASSTGMSSYEQYF.

The rearrangement uses TRBV30 and TRBJ1-3; D is unclear. Between the trimmed V and J ends, which lost 0 bases and 4 bases, there was a span of 10 bases. This CDR3 contains 14 residues. Germline V gene sequence: CDR1 GTSNPN, CDR2 SVGIG (reference sequence). The CDR3: CAWSVERRGNTIYF. CDR3 coding DNA: TGTGCCTGGAGTGTAGAGAGGAGAGGAAACACCATATATTTT.

In DNA form, the CDR3 reads TGTGCCAGCAGTGGCACGGGAAGCTCCTATAATTCACCCCTCCACTTT. This translates into CASSGTGSSYNSPLHF. This chain links TRBV6-1 with TRBJ1-6; D unclear. This CDR3 contains 16 residues. Trimming took off 4 bases at V and 0 bases at J, with 10 bases between the two ends. Germline V gene sequence: CDR1 MNHNS, CDR2 SASEGT.

The CDR3 nucleotides are TGCGCCAGCAGCCAAGGCCGGCCTCTTAGCTCTGGAAACACCATATATTTT. Translating it yields CASSQGRPLSSGNTIYF. The chain employs TRBV4-3 and TRBJ1-3, with no clear D. CDR3 size: 17 residues. The germline V gene encodes CDR1 LGHNA and CDR2 YSLEER. The V end lost 1 base, the J end lost 0 bases, and 13 bases lay between the germline ends.

The CDR3 sequence: CASSPGDRSSYEQYF. CDR3 bases: TGTGCCAGCAGCCCGGGTGATAGGAGCTCCTACGAGCAGTACTTC. J is TRBJ2-7 and V is TRBV9; D unresolved. Deletions cut 4 bases from V and 0 bases from J, with 14 bases between. This CDR3 is 15 amino acids long. Germline assignment: CDR1 SGDLS and CDR2 YYNGEE.

This clone showed up just once. V gene TRBV21-1 combines with J gene TRBJ1-1; the table's D call TRBD1 went unverified against the DNA. TRBV21-1 is reported as a pseudogene. The CDR3 totals 13 residues. CDR3 nucleotide sequence: TGTGCCAGCAGCAAACAGGGTCTAGGTGAAGCTTTCTTT. Protein product: CASSKQGLGEAFF.

V and J are TRBV28 and TRBJ2-5, with 7 bases aligning to TRBD1. V lost 5 bases to trimming and J lost 5 bases; unmatched junction nucleotides: 8. The CDR3 has 14 amino acids. Germline lookup yields CDR1 MDHEN and CDR2 SYDVKM. The CDR3 loop is CASSTITGVETQYF. The CDR3 nucleotides read TGTGCCAGCAGTACTATAACAGGGGTGGAGACCCAGTACTTC.